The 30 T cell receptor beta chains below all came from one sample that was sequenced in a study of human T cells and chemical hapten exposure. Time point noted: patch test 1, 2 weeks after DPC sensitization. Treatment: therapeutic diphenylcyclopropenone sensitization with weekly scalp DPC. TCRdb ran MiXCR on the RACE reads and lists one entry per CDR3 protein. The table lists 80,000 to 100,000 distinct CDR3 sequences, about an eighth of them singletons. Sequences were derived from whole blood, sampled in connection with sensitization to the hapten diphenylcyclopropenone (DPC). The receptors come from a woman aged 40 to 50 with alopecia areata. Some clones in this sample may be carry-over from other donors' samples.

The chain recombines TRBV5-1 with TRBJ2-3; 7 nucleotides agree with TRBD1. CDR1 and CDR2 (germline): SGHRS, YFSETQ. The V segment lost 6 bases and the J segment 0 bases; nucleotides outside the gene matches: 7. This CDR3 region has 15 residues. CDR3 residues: CASKLTGLSTDTQYF. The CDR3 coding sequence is TGCGCCAGCAAATTGACAGGGCTCAGCACAGATACGCAGTATTTT.

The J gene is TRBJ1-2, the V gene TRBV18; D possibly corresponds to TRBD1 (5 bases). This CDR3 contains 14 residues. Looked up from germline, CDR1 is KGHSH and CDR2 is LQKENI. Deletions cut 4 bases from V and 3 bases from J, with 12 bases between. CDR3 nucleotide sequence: TGTGCCAGCTCACGGCAGGGAAGGGACTATGGCTACACCTTC. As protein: CASSRQGRDYGYTF.

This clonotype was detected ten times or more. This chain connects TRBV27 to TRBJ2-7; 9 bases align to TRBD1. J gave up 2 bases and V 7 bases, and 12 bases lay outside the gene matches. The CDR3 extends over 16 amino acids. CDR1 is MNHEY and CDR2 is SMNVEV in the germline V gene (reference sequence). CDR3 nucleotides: TGTGCCAGCACCTATCGGAAGGGACAGGGCACCTACGAGCAGTACTTC. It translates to CASTYRKGQGTYEQYF.

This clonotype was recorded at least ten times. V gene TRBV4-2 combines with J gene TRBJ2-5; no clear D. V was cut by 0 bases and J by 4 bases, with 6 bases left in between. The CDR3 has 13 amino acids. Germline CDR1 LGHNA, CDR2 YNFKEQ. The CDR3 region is CASSQDIRETQYF. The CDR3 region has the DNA TGTGCCAGCAGCCAAGATATTAGAGAGACCCAGTACTTC.

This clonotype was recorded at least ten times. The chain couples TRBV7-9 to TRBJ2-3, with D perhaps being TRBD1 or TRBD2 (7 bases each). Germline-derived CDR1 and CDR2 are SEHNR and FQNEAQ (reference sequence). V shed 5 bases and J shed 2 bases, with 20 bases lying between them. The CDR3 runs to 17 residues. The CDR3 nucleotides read TGTGCCAGCAGCCCTCCAGGGGGGGGAGTGGTCACAGATACGCAGTATTTT. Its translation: CASSPPGGGVVTDTQYF.

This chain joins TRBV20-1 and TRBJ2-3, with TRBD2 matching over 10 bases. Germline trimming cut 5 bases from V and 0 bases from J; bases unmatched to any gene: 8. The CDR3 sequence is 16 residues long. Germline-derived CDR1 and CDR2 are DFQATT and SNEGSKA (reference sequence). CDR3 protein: CSARATSGKSTDTQYF. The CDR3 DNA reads TGCAGTGCTCGCGCCACTAGCGGGAAGAGCACAGATACGCAGTATTTT.

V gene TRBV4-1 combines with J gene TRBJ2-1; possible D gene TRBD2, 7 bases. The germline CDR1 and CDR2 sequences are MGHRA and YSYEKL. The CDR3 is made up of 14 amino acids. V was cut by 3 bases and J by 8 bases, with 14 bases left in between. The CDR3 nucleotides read TGCGCCAGCAGCCAGGTGGGGGGGCGACATGAGCAGTTCTTC. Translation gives CASSQVGGRHEQFF.

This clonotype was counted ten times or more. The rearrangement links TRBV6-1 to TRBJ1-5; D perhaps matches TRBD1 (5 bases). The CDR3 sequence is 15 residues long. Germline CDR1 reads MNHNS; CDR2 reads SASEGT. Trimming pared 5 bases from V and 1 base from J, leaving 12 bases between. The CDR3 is CASSPYWGSNQPQHF. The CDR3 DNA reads TGTGCCAGCAGTCCATATTGGGGGAGCAATCAGCCCCAGCATTTT.

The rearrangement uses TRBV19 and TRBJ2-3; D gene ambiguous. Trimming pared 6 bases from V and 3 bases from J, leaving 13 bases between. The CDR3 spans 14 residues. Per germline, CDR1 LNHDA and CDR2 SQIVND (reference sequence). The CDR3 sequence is CASRVGTFTDTQYF. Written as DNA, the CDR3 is TGTGCCAGTAGGGTCGGAACGTTTACAGATACGCAGTATTTT.

In DNA, the CDR3 is TGCGCCAGCAGCCAAGAAGGGACACCATCCTACGAGCAGTACTTC. Its protein product is CASSQEGTPSYEQYF. V is TRBV4-3 and J is TRBJ2-7; TRBD1 might be the D (6 bases). This CDR3 contains 15 residues. Trimming removed 0 bases at V and 1 base at J, with 10 bases between. Looked up from germline, CDR1 is LGHNA and CDR2 is YSLEER.

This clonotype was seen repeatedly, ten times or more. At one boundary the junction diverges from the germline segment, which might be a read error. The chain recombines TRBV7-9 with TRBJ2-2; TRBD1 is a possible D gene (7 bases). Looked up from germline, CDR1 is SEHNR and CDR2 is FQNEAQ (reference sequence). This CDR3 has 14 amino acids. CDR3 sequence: CGGGPTQLSGELFF. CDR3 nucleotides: TGCGGAGGGGGCCCTACCCAGCTGAGTGGGGAGCTGTTTTTT. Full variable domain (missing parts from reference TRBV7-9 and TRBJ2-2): DTGVSQNPRHKITKRGQNVTFRCDPISEHNRLYWYRQTLGQGPEFLTYFQNEAQLEKSRLLSDRFSAERPKGSFSTLEIQRTEQGDSAMYLCGGGPTQLSGELFFGEGSRLTVL.

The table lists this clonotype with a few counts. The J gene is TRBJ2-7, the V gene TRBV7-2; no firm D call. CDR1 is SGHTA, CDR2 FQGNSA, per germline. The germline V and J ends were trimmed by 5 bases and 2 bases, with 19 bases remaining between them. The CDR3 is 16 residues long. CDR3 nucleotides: TGTGCCAGCAGCCCTAGAGGCGGTAACAAGGCCTACGAGCAGTACTTC. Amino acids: CASSPRGGNKAYEQYF. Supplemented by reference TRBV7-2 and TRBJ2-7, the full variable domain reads GAGVSQSPSNKVTEKGKDVELRCDPISGHTALYWYRQSLGQGLEFLIYFQGNSAPDKSGLPSDRFSAERTGGSVSTLTIQRTQQEDSAVYLCASSPRGGNKAYEQYFGPGTRLTVT.

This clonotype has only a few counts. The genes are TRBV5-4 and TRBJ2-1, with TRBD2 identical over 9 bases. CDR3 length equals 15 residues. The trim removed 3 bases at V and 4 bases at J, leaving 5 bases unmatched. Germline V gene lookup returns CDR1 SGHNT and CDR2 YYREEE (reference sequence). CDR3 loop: CASSSKLAGYNEQFF. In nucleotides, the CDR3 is TGTGCCAGCAGCTCAAAACTAGCGGGTTACAATGAGCAGTTCTTC.

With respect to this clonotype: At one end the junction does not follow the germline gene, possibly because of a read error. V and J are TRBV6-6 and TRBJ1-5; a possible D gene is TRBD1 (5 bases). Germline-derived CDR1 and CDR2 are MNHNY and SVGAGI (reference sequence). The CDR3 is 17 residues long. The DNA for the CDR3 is TGTGCTAGCAGGGCGGCCCACGGCCTTACAAAGAGCCAGCCCCAGCATTTT. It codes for CASRAAHGLTKSQPQHF.

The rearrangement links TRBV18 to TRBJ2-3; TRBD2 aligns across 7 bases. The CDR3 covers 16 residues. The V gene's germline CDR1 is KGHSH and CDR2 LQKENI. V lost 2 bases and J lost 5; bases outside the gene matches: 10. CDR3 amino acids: CASSPSLYPGGDTQYF. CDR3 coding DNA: TGTGCCAGCTCACCATCGCTTTATCCGGGAGGAGATACGCAGTATTTT.

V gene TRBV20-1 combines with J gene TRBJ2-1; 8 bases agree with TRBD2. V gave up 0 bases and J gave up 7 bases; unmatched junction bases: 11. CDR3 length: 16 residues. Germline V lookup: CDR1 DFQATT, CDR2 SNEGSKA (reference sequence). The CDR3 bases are TGCAGTGCTAGAGATCCGGTACTAGCGGTAAGGAATGAGCAGTTCTTC. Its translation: CSARDPVLAVRNEQFF.

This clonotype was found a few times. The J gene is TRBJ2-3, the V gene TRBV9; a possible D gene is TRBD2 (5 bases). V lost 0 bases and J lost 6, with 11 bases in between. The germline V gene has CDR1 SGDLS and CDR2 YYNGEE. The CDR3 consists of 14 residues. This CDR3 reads CASSVGTASDTQYF. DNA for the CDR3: TGTGCCAGCAGCGTAGGGACTGCCTCTGATACGCAGTATTTT.

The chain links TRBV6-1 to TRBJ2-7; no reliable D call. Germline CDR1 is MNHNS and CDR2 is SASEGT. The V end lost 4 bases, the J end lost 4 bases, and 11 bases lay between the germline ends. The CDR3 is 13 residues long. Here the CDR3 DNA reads TGTGCCAGCAGTGTATTGGGTAATTACGAGCAGTACTTC. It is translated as CASSVLGNYEQYF.

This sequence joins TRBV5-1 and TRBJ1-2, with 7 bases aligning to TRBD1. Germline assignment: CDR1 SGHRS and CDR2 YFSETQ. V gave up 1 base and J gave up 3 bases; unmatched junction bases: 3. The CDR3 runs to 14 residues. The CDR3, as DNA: TGCGCCAGCAGCTTGTCAGGGACAGACTATGGCTACACCTTC. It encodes CASSLSGTDYGYTF.

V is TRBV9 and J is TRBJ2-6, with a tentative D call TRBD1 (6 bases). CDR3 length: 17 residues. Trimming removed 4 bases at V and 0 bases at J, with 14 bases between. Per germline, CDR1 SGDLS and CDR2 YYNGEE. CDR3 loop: CASSPSDSYSGANVLTF. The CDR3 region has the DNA TGTGCCAGCAGCCCGTCGGACAGCTACTCTGGGGCCAACGTCCTGACTTTC.

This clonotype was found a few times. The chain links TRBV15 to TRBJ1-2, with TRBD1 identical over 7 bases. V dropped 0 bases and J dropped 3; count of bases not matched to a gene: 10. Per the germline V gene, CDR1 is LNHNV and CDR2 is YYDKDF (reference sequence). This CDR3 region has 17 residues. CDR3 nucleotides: TGTGCCACCAGCAGAGATGAAGGTGGGGGGACAGACTATGGCTACACCTTC. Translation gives CATSRDEGGGTDYGYTF.

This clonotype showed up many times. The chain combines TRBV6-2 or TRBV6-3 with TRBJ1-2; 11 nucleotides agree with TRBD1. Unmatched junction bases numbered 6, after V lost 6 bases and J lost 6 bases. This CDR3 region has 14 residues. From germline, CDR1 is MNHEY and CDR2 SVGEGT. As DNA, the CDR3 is TGTGCCAGCAGCCGGACAGGGGGCATCAATGGCTACACCTTC. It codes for CASSRTGGINGYTF.

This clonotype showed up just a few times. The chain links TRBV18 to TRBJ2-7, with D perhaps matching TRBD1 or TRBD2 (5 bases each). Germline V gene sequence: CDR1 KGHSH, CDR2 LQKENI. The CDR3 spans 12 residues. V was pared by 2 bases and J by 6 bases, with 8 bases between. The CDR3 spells CASSPMGPEQYF. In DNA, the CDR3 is TGTGCCAGCTCACCAATGGGACCCGAGCAGTACTTC.

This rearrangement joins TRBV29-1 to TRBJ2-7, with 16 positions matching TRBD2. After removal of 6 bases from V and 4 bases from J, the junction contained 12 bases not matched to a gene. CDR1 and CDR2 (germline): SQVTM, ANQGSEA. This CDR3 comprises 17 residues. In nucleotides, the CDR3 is TGCAGCGTCTGGGGACTAGCGGGAGGGCCGAATGAGTACGAGCAGTACTTC. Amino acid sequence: CSVWGLAGGPNEYEQYF.

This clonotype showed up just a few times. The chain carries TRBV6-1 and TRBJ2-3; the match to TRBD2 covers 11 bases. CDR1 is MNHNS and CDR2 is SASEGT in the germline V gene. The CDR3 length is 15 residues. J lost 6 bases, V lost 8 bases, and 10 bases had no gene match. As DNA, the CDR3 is TGTGCCAGCCACTCCGGGACTAGCGGCGCGGATACGCAGTATTTT. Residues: CASHSGTSGADTQYF.

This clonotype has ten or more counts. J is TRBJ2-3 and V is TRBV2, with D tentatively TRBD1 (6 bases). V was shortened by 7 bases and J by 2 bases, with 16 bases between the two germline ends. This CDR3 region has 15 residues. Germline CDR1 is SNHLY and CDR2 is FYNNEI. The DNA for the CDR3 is TGTGCCAGCACCCAGTCAGGACAGTACACAGATACGCAGTATTTT. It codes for CASTQSGQYTDTQYF.

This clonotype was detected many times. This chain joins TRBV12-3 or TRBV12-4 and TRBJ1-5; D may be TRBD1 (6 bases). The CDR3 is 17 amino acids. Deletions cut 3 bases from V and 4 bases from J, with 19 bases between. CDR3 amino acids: CASSFAKGGDRNQPQHF. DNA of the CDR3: TGTGCCAGCAGTTTTGCCAAGGGGGGGGACCGTAATCAGCCCCAGCATTTT.

CDR3 nucleotide sequence: TGCAGCGTCACAGGGATTTACGAGCAGTACTTC. This encodes CSVTGIYEQYF. The rearrangement uses TRBV29-1 and TRBJ2-7, with D perhaps matching TRBD1 (6 bases). Germline V gene sequence: CDR1 SQVTM, CDR2 ANQGSEA. This CDR3 is 11 amino acids long. The V end was cut by 6 bases, the J end by 4 bases, with 10 bases between.

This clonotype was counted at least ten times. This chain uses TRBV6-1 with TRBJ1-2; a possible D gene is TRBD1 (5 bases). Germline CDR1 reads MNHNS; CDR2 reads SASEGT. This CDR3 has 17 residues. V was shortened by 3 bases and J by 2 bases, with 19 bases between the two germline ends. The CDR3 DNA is TGTGCCAGCAGTGAGTCCGTAGGTGGGGCCCGGAACTATGGCTACACCTTC. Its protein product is CASSESVGGARNYGYTF.

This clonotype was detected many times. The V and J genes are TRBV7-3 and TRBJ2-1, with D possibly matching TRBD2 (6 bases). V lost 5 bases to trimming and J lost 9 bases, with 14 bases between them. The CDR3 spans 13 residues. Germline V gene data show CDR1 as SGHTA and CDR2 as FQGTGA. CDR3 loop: CASSPSSRGEQFF. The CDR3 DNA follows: TGTGCCAGCAGCCCCTCCTCGCGGGGTGAGCAGTTCTTC.